This passage covers 19 T cell receptor beta chains from one sample sequenced in a study of cytomegalovirus exposure and HLA in healthy donors. The PCR employed 60 Vbeta primers together with 13 Jbeta primers. The repertoire was sequenced with immunoSEQ multiplex PCR; TCRdb's copy has only in-frame clones and lacks some. The sample records approximately 150,000 clones, 65% to 85% being singletons. Sequences were obtained from PBMCs. The receptor source for this set is a woman aged 40-49 years in good health and CMV-seropositive.

The chain employs TRBV19 and TRBJ2-6; 11 nucleotides align to TRBD1. This CDR3 is 20 amino acids long. Germline loops: CDR1 LNHDA, CDR2 SQIVND (reference sequence). The J segment lost 0 bases and the V segment lost 0 bases, leaving 7 bases of the junction unmatched. CDR3 protein: CASSIDWGTGGTSGANVLTF. The CDR3 nucleotides read TGTGCCAGTAGTATAGATTGGGGGACAGGGGGGACCTCTGGGGCCAACGTCCTGACTTTC.

The CDR3 here is CASSATGTSGTEQFF. For the CDR3, the DNA is TGTGCCAGCAGCGCCACCGGGACTAGCGGGACGGAGCAGTTCTTC. The rearrangement joins TRBV7-2 to TRBJ2-1; 13 nucleotides agree with TRBD2. Looked up from germline, CDR1 is SGHTA and CDR2 is FQGNSA. V lost 5 bases and J lost 10; bases outside the gene matches: 8. CDR3 size: 15 residues. Using reference TRBV7-2 and TRBJ2-1 for the parts outside the CDR3, the full variable domain is GAGVSQSPSNKVTEKGKDVELRCDPISGHTALYWYRQSLGQGLEFLIYFQGNSAPDKSGLPSDRFSAERTGGSVSTLTIQRTQQEDSAVYLCASSATGTSGTEQFFGPGTRLTVL.

J is TRBJ2-5 and V is TRBV2, with TRBD2 as a possible D gene (6 bases). The V end lost 5 bases, the J end lost 5 bases, and 15 bases lay between the germline ends. Germline values: CDR1 SNHLY, CDR2 FYNNEI. The CDR3 totals 14 residues. The CDR3 region is CASSTAAEGETQYF. The CDR3 nucleotides are TGTGCCAGCAGTACCGCAGCGGAGGGGGAGACCCAGTACTTC.

This chain uses TRBV5-4 with TRBJ1-1; TRBD1 matches 7 bases. The J segment lost 0 bases and the V segment lost 2 bases, leaving 7 bases of the junction unmatched. Per the germline V gene, CDR1 is SGHNT and CDR2 is YYREEE (reference sequence). The CDR3 contains 16 residues. CDR3 loop: CASSFGAGQVNTEAFF. CDR3 in DNA: TGTGCCAGCAGCTTCGGTGCCGGACAGGTGAACACTGAAGCTTTCTTT.

This clone has more than one count but fewer than ten. V gene TRBV19 combines with J gene TRBJ2-6, with D perhaps matching TRBD1 (5 bases). The CDR3 contains 14 residues. Trimming left V 7 bases short and J 2 bases short, with 9 bases between. The germline V gene has CDR1 LNHDA and CDR2 SQIVND (reference sequence). The CDR3 protein is CASMGQPGANVLTF. In nucleotides, the CDR3 is TGTGCCAGTATGGGGCAGCCTGGGGCCAACGTCCTGACTTTC.

This clone came up a few times. The chain has TRBV7-3 and TRBJ2-7; TRBD1 matches at 9 bases. The CDR3 has 13 residues. The V gene's germline CDR1 is SGHTA and CDR2 FQGTGA. V shed 5 bases, J shed 7 bases, and the junction held 6 bases outside the gene matches. In nucleotides, the CDR3 is TGTGCCAGCAGCCTGGGACAGGGAAGGGAGCAGTACTTC. Translating it yields CASSLGQGREQYF.

The rearrangement links TRBV10-2 to TRBJ2-1, with 10 positions matching TRBD2. The germline gives CDR1 WSHSY, CDR2 SAAADI. Trimming removed 0 bases from V and 2 bases from J; junction bases left unmatched: 4. The CDR3 has 17 amino acids. CDR3 sequence reads: CASSESSGLAAYNEQFF. For the CDR3, the DNA is TGCGCCAGCAGTGAGTCGAGCGGACTAGCGGCCTACAATGAGCAGTTCTTC.

CDR3: CASSRQGGETQYF. The CDR3 region has the DNA TGCGCCAGCAGCAGACAGGGGGGGGAGACCCAGTACTTC. The chain carries TRBV5-1 and TRBJ2-5; 9 nucleotides agree with TRBD1. J gave up 5 bases and V 4 bases, and 3 bases lay outside the gene matches. The CDR3 totals 13 residues. CDR1 and CDR2 from the germline V gene are SGHRS and YFSETQ.

V is TRBV19 and J is TRBJ1-2; maybe TRBD1 (5 bases). Germline-derived CDR1 and CDR2 are LNHDA and SQIVND (reference sequence). The CDR3 contains 12 residues. The chain's CDR3 is CVSHTGAYGYTF. CDR3 DNA sequence: TGTGTCAGCCATACAGGAGCTTATGGCTACACCTTC.

The chain recombines TRBV6-1 with TRBJ1-2; D unclear. In germline, CDR1 is MNHNS, CDR2 SASEGT. This CDR3 region has 13 residues. Trimming took off 5 bases at V and 8 bases at J, with 15 bases between the two ends. The CDR3 coding sequence is TGTGCCAGCAGTTCCTCAGGAAGAGGGGGCTACACCTTC. Protein: CASSSSGRGGYTF.

The chain is built from TRBV28 and TRBJ1-5, with TRBD1 matching over 8 bases. There are 17 residues in the CDR3. Germline V lookup: CDR1 MDHEN, CDR2 SYDVKM. With V trimmed by 1 base and J by 2 bases, 7 bases remained unmatched. CDR3 loop: CASSLFPETGGNQPQHF. CDR3 nucleotide sequence: TGTGCCAGCAGTTTATTCCCGGAGACAGGGGGCAATCAGCCCCAGCATTTT.

The chain uses TRBV9 and TRBJ2-5; 7 bases agree with TRBD2. V trimming: 0 bases; J trimming: 11 bases; junction bases outside the gene matches: 13. The CDR3 length is 15 residues. The germline V gene encodes CDR1 SGDLS and CDR2 YYNGEE. CDR3 bases: TGTGCCAGCAGCGTAGTTGGGACTACCGAAGTAGAGCAGTACTTC. It is translated as CASSVVGTTEVEQYF.

The J gene is TRBJ1-1, the V gene TRBV5-1; TRBD1 agrees at 9 bases. Unmatched junction bases numbered 7, after V lost 3 bases and J lost 7 bases. The CDR3 extends over 14 amino acids. Germline V lookup: CDR1 SGHRS, CDR2 YFSETQ. The DNA of the CDR3 is TGCGCCAGCAGCTCCCCGGACAGGGGTCTTGAAGCTTTCTTT. It is translated as CASSSPDRGLEAFF.

The chain combines TRBV4-1 with TRBJ2-3; 12 bases agree with TRBD2. CDR1 is MGHRA, CDR2 YSYEKL, per germline. With 3 bases clipped from V and 5 bases from J, the junction kept 3 bases outside the gene matches. This CDR3 is 15 amino acids long. The CDR3 DNA sequence: TGCGCCAGCAGCCAGACTAGCGGGGGCCTAGATACGCAGTATTTT. This gives the protein CASSQTSGGLDTQYF.

This chain links TRBV29-1 with TRBJ1-3; TRBD1 matches 7 bases. J lost 0 bases, V lost 7 bases, and 6 bases had no gene match. The CDR3 runs 14 residues. Germline CDR1 and CDR2: SQVTM and ANQGSEA. The CDR3 protein is CSAQGQRSGNTIYF. In DNA, the CDR3 is TGCAGCGCCCAGGGACAGCGCTCTGGAAACACCATATATTTT.

Only one count was recorded for this clone. This chain joins TRBV28 and TRBJ2-5; no clear D gene. The germline V gene encodes CDR1 MDHEN and CDR2 SYDVKM. Trimming took off 6 bases at V and 0 bases at J, with 14 bases between the two ends. The CDR3 totals 15 residues. The CDR3 DNA is TGTGCCAGCAGCACAGCCACAGAGAACCAAGAGACCCAGTACTTC. Translated: CASSTATENQETQYF.

The V and J genes are TRBV6-6 and TRBJ2-3; 10 bases map to TRBD2. The ends lost 10 bases at V and 0 bases at J; junction bases unmatched: 7. Per the germline V gene, CDR1 is MNHNY and CDR2 is SVGAGI (reference sequence). This CDR3 has 15 amino acids. The CDR3 coding sequence is TGTGCCATCGTACCTAGCGGGGGAAGCACAGATACGCAGTATTTT. Amino acids: CAIVPSGGSTDTQYF.

V and J are TRBV9 and TRBJ2-1; 8 bases align to TRBD2. The CDR3 is 16 residues long. Germline CDR1 SGDLS, CDR2 YYNGEE. With V trimmed by 3 bases and J by 3 bases, 8 bases remained unmatched. The CDR3 loop is CASSASGGAYYNEQFF. In DNA form, the CDR3 reads TGTGCCAGCAGCGCCTCCGGGGGGGCCTACTACAATGAGCAGTTCTTC.

V usage is TRBV28 and J usage is TRBJ1-4; 9 bases match TRBD1. CDR1 is MDHEN, CDR2 SYDVKM, per germline. V shed 8 bases and J 8 bases; nucleotides not matched to a gene: 15. The CDR3 is 16 residues long. CDR3 in amino acids: CASQGTGSGLGEKLFF. The CDR3 nucleotides read TGTGCCAGCCAAGGGACAGGGTCGGGATTGGGCGAAAAACTGTTTTTT.